This section outlines one T cell receptor (beta chain) sequence together with its context. This may be a read error, as it is one base from a much larger clone. The sorted Tregs were CD4+CD25+CD127-/low cells. There are 15 residues in the CDR3. V was clipped by 5 bases and J by 6 bases, with 17 bases between them. Germline V CDR1 and CDR2: MNHEY, SVGEGT. Semi-nested PCR with Nested Universal Primer A followed constant-region reverse priming of full-length variable regions. TCRdb fed the 5' RACE reads into MiXCR, producing one record per CDR3 protein. The sample lists 35,000 to 50,000 distinct CDR3 sequences; over 20% were seen once.

The chain joins TRBV6-2 or TRBV6-3 to TRBJ1-5; D ambiguous. This TCR derives from a female donor with breast cancer. Source material: Tregs sorted from a lymph node. CDR3: CASSTYPGQGQPQHF. The CDR3 DNA is TGTGCCAGCAGTACTTACCCGGGTCAAGGTCAGCCCCAGCATTTT.